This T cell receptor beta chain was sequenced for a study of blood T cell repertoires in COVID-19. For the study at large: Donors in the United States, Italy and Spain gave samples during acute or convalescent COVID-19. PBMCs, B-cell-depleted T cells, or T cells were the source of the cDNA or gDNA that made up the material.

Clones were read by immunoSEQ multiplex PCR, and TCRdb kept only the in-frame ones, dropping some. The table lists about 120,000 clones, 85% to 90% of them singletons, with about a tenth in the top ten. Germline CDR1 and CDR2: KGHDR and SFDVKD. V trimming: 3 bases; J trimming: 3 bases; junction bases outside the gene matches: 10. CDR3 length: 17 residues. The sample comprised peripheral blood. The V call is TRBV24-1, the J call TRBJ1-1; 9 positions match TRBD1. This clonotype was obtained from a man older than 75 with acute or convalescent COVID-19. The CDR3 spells CATSDHSRDRVDTEAFF. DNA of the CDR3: TGTGCCACCAGTGATCACTCCCGGGACAGGGTCGACACTGAAGCTTTCTTT.